This T cell receptor beta chain was found in a study of cytomegalovirus exposure and HLA in healthy donors. Losses at the gene ends were 4 bases for V and 2 bases for J; bases not matched to a gene: 12. The CDR3 spans 17 residues. Germline lookup yields CDR1 MDHEN and CDR2 SYDVKM. Measured with immunoSEQ multiplex PCR; TCRdb has only the in-frame clones, and not every one. This sample carries nearly 200,000 clones, 84% of them seen once, and the ten largest clones take around an eighth. This TCR came from a young woman in good health and CMV-seropositive. Sequencing was carried out using PBMCs. The V and J genes are TRBV28 and TRBJ2-5; 8 bases are a match to TRBD1. DNA of the CDR3: TGTGCCAGCAGTTCGCCCCCACAGGGGGTGGGACAAGAGACCCAGTACTTC. Translated: CASSSPPQGVGQETQYF.